These 2 T cell receptor beta chains were all obtained from the same sample, sequenced in a study of T cells in localized non-small cell lung cancer. Method: immunoSEQ multiplex PCR; TCRdb's copy keeps in-frame clones and lacks some. The sample consists of 1,500 to 1,800 clones, 20% to 25% of them appearing once. Here the sequenced sample was lung tumor tissue, taken before any cancer treatment. Receptor source: a male donor aged 60 or over with stage III lung adenocarcinoma.

In this sample, this clone is large. The rearrangement joins TRBV6-8 to TRBJ2-5; TRBD2 agrees at 13 bases. Trimming at V came to 5 bases and at J to 5 bases, leaving 5 bases not matched to a gene. The CDR3 is 15 residues long. Germline V gene lookup returns CDR1 MNHGY and CDR2 SAAAGT. The chain's CDR3 is CASSLGLAGVETQYF. Written as DNA, the CDR3 is TGTGCCAGCAGTCTCGGACTAGCGGGGGTTGAGACCCAGTACTTC.

This chain links TRBV18 with TRBJ1-2; no clear D gene. The ends were cut back, 0 bases at V and 9 bases at J, with 11 bases in the middle. Germline CDR1 reads KGHSH; CDR2 reads LQKENI. This CDR3 comprises 13 residues. The CDR3 coding sequence is TGTGCCAGCTCACCACCCTCCGGCGATAGCTACACCTTC. Amino acids: CASSPPSGDSYTF.